This T cell receptor (beta chain) appears in the sequencing data of a study of T cells in women clearing cervical HPV infection. The repertoire was sequenced with immunoSEQ multiplex PCR; TCRdb's copy has only in-frame clones and lacks some. In all, the sample yields around 48,000 clones. Prevalent HPV16 infections were excluded; only incident single HPV16 infections included. HPV was found by MY09/MY11 PCR and dot-blot genotyping. CDR1 and CDR2 from the germline V gene are SGHNT and YYREEE (reference sequence). The CDR3 has 13 residues. V was cut by 3 bases and J by 5 bases, with 11 bases left in between. Findings of the study overall: A classifier using richness and V gene abundances reached an AUC of over 0.75.

Remarks on this clone: No antigen is known for it. The read halts 3 residues ahead of the CDR3 end, with the missing end drawn from the germline J gene.

V usage is TRBV5-4 and J usage is TRBJ1-2, with a tentative D call TRBD1 (6 bases). This receptor was taken from a woman aged 18 to 75 with a cervical HPV16 infection that either progressed to CIN3+ or cleared (not recorded which). The sequenced sample was blood buffy coat. CDR3 DNA (partial): TGTGCCAGCAGCTCCGGGACAAGGTATGGC. It translates to CASSSGTRYG. In full, the CDR3 is CASSSGTRYGYTF.